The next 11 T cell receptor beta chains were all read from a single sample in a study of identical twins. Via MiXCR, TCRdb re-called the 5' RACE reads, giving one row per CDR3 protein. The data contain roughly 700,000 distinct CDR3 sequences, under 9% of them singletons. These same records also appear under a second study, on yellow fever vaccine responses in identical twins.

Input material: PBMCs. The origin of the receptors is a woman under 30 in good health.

CDR3 region: CASSLPTSGHTPEQFF. The CDR3 DNA reads as TGTGCCAGCAGCCTGCCCACTAGCGGTCATACCCCTGAGCAGTTCTTC. The chain is built from TRBV5-5 and TRBJ2-1; the match to TRBD2 covers 8 bases. The CDR3 has 16 amino acids. Germline loops: CDR1 SGHKS, CDR2 YYEKEE (reference sequence). After removal of 4 bases from V and 9 bases from J, the junction contained 15 bases not matched to a gene.

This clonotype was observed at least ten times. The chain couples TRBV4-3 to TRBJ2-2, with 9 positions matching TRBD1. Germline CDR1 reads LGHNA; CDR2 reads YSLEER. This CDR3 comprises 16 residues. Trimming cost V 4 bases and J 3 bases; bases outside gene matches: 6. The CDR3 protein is CASSPNRGQDTGELFF. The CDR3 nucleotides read TGCGCCAGCAGCCCCAACAGGGGGCAGGACACCGGGGAGCTGTTTTTT.

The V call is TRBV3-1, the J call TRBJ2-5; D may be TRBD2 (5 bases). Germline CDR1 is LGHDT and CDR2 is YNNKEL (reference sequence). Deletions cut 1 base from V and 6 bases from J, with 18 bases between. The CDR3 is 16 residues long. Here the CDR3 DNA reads TGTGCCAGCAGCCAAGGCGGTGGCGGGCCACGGAAGACCCAGTACTTC. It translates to CASSQGGGGPRKTQYF.

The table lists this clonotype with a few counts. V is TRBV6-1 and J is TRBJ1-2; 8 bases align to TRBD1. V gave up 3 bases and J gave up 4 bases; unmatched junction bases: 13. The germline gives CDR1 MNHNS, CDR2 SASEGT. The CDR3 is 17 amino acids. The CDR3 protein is CASSDLGTGTRSYGYTF. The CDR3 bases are TGTGCCAGCAGTGACCTCGGGACAGGAACACGCTCCTATGGCTACACCTTC.

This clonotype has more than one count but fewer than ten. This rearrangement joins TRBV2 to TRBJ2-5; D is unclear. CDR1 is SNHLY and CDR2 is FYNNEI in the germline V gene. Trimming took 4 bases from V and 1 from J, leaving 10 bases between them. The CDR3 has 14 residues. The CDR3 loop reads CASSVVALQETQYF. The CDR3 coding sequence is TGTGCCAGCAGTGTTGTGGCTCTCCAAGAGACCCAGTACTTC.

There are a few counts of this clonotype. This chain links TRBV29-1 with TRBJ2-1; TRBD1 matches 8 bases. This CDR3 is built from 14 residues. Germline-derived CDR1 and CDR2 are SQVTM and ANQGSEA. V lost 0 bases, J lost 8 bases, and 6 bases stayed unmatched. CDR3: CSVEETGAGDEQFF. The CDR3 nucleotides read TGCAGCGTTGAAGAGACAGGGGCAGGGGATGAGCAGTTCTTC.

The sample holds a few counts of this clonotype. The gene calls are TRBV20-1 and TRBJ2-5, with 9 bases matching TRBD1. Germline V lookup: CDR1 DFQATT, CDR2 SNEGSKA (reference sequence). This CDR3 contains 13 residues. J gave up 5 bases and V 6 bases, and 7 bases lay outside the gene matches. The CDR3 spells CSATQGAPETQYF. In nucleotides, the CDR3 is TGCAGTGCGACACAGGGGGCGCCGGAGACCCAGTACTTC.

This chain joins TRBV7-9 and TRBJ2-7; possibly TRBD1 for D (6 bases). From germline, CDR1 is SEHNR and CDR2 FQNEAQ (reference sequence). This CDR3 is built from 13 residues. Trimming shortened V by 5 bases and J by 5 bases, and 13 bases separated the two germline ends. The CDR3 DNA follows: TGTGCCAGCAGCGCATTCAGGGGCGACGAGCAGTACTTC. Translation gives CASSAFRGDEQYF.

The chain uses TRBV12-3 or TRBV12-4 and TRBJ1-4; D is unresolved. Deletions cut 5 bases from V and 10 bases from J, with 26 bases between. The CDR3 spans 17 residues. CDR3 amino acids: CASSDGGLVPPRGKLFF. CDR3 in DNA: TGTGCCAGCAGTGACGGAGGACTTGTTCCCCCCCGGGGAAAACTGTTTTTT.

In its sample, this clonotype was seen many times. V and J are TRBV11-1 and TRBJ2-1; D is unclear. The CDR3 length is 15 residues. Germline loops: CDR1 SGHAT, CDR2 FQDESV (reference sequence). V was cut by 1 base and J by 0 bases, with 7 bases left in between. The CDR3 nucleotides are TGTGCCAGCAGCTTAGGCTGGTCCTCCTACAATGAGCAGTTCTTC. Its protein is CASSLGWSSYNEQFF.

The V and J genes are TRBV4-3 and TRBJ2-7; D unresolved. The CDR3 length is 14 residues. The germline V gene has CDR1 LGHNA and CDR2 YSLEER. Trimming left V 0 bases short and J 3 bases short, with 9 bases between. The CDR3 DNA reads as TGCGCCAGCAGCCAAGATCGCGAAGGCTACGAGCAGTACTTC. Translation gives CASSQDREGYEQYF.